This TCR beta chain was documented in a study of lymphopenia after photon versus proton radiotherapy. General observations from the study: Only patients who died were analyzed for survival; proton advantage is unproven. Larger post-nadir TCR diversity loss correlated inversely with survival in deceased patients. Proton therapy kept repertoires fairly stable, unlike photons, which gained effector/memory cells. Post-nadir diversity loss with photons came from oligoclonal expansion, particularly CD8+ Temra cells.

Of note for this clone: The target antigen is unknown.

The CDR3 has 17 residues. Between the trimmed V and J ends, which lost 1 base and 4 bases, there was a span of 17 bases. The V gene's germline CDR1 is SGHVS and CDR2 FQNEAQ. Method: immunoSEQ multiplex PCR; TCRdb's copy keeps in-frame clones and lacks some. Of more than 80,000 clones detected, around 80% appear once; the ten largest clones hold 1.3% to 1.5%. The starting material was peripheral blood, obtained from a patient treated with proton-based radiotherapy. The source of this sequence is a man in his sixties with pancreatic cancer. The chain uses TRBV7-8 and TRBJ1-5; D perhaps matches TRBD1 (6 bases). The CDR3 DNA follows: TGTGCCAGCAGCTTAGGGGTGTCTTTACAGGGTAATCAGCCCCAGCATTTT. Its protein product is CASSLGVSLQGNQPQHF.